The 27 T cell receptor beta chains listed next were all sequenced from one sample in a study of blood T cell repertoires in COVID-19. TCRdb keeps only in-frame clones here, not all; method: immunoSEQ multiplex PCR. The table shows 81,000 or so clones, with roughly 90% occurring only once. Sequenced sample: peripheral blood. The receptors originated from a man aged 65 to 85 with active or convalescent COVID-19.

The CDR3 nucleotides read TGTGCCAGCAGCACCGGGACAGGAAGTTCCTACGAGCAGTACTTC. Encoded protein: CASSTGTGSSYEQYF. The chain joins TRBV6-4 to TRBJ2-7; 8 nucleotides agree with TRBD1. Germline values: CDR1 MRHNA, CDR2 SNTAGT. The CDR3 consists of 15 residues. V was pared by 6 bases and J by 1 base, with 8 bases of the junction left unmatched.

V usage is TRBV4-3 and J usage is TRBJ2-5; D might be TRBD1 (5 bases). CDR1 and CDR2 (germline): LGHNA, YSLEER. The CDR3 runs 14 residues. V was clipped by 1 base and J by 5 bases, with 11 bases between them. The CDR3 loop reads CASSQVVGVETQYF. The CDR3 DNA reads TGCGCCAGCAGCCAAGTTGTAGGGGTTGAGACCCAGTACTTC.

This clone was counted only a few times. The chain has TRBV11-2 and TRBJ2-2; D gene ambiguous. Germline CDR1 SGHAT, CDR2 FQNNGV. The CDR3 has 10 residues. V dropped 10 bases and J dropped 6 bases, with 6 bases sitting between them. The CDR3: CATLPGELFF. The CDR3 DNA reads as TGTGCCACCCTTCCCGGGGAGCTGTTTTTT.

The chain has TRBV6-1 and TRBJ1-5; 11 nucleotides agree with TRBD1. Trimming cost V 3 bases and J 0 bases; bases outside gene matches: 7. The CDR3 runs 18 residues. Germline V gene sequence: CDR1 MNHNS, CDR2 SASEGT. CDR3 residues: CASSEGTGGINSNQPQHF. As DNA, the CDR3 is TGTGCCAGCAGTGAGGGGACAGGGGGGATTAATAGCAATCAGCCCCAGCATTTT.

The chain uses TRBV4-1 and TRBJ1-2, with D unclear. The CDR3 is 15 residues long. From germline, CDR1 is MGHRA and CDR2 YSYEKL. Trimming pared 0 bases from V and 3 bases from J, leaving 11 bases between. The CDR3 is CASSQDLSGYYGYTF. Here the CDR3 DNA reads TGCGCCAGCAGCCAAGATCTGTCAGGATACTATGGCTACACCTTC.

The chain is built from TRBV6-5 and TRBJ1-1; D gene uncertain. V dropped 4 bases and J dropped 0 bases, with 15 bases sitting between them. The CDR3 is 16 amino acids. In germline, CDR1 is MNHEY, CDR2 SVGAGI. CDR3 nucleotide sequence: TGTGCCAGCAGTTTCTCTCGACGAGACATGAACACTGAAGCTTTCTTT. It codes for CASSFSRRDMNTEAFF.

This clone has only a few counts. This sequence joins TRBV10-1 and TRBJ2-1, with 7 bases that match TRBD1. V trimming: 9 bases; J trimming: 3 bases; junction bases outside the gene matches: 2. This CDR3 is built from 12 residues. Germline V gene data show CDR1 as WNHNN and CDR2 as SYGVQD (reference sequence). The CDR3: CASGDSYNEQFF. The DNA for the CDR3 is TGCGCCAGTGGGGACAGCTACAATGAGCAGTTCTTC.

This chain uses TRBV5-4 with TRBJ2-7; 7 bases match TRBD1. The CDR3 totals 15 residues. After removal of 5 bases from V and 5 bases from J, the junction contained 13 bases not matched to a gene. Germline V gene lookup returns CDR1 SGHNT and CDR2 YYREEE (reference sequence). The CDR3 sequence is CASRPTGAEGDEQYF. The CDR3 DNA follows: TGTGCCAGCAGACCCACAGGGGCCGAGGGGGACGAGCAGTACTTC.

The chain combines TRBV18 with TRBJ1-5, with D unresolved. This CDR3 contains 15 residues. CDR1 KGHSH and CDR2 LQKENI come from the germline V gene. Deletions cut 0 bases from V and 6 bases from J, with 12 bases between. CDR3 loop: CASSPPLTSGQPQHF. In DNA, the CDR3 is TGTGCCAGCTCACCACCCCTAACTTCGGGTCAGCCCCAGCATTTT.

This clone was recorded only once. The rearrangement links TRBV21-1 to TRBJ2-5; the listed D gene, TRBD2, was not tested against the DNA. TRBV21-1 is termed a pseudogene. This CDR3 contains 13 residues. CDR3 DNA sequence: TGTGCCAGCAGGGCAGCGGGGAGTGAGACCCAGTACTTC. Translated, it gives CASRAAGSETQYF.

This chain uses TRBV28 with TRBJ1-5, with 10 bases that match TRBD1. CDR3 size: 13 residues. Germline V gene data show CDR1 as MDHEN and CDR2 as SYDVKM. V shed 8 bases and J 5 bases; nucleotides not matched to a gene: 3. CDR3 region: CASGGQGYQPQHF. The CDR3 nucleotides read TGTGCCAGCGGGGGACAGGGGTATCAGCCCCAGCATTTT.

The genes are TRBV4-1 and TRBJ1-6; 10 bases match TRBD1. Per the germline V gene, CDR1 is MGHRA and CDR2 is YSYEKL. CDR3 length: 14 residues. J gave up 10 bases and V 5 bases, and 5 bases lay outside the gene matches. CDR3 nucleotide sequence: TGCGCCAGCAGCAACCGGGACAGGGGATCACCCCTCCACTTT. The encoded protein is CASSNRDRGSPLHF.

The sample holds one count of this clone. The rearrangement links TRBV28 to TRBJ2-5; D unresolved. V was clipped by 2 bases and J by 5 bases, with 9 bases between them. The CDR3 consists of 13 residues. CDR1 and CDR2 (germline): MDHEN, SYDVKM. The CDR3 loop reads CASSLLVAETQYF. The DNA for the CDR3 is TGTGCCAGCAGTTTACTAGTTGCCGAGACCCAGTACTTC.

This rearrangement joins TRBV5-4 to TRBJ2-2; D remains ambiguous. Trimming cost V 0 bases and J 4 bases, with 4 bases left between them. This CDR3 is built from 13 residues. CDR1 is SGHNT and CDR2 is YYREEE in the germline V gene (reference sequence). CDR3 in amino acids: CASSLGVTGELFF. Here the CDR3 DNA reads TGTGCCAGCAGCTTGGGAGTCACCGGGGAGCTGTTTTTT.

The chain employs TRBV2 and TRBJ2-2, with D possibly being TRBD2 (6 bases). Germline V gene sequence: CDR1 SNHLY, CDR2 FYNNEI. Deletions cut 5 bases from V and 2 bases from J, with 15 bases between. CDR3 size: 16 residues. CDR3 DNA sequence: TGTGCCAGCAGTACCCACGGGACTCACAACACCGGGGAGCTGTTTTTT. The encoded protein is CASSTHGTHNTGELFF. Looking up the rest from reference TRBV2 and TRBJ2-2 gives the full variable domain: EPEVTQTPSHQVTQMGQEVILRCVPISNHLYFYWYRQILGQKVEFLVSFYNNEISEKSEIFDDQFSVERPDGSNFTLKIRSTKLEDSAMYFCASSTHGTHNTGELFFGEGSRLTVL.

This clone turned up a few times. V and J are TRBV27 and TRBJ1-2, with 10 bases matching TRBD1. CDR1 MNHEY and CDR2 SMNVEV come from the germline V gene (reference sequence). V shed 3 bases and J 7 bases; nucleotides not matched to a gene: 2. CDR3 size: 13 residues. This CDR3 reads CASSLTGGGGYTF. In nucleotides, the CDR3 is TGTGCCAGCAGTTTGACAGGGGGCGGTGGCTACACCTTC.

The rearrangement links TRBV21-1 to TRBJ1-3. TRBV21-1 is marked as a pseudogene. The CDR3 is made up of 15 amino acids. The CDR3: CASSKGIASGNTIYF. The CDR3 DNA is TGTGCCAGCAGCAAAGGTATAGCCTCTGGAAACACCATATATTTT.

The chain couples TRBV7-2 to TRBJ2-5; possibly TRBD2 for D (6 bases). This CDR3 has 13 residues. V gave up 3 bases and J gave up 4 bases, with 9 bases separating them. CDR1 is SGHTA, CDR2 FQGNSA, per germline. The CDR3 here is CASSFGGPETQYF. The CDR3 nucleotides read TGTGCCAGCAGCTTCGGGGGACCAGAGACCCAGTACTTC.

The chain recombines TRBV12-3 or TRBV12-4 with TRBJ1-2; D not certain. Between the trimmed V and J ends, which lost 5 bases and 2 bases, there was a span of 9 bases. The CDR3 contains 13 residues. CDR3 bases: TGTGCCAGCAGTACTCTGCCGAACTATGGCTACACCTTC. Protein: CASSTLPNYGYTF.

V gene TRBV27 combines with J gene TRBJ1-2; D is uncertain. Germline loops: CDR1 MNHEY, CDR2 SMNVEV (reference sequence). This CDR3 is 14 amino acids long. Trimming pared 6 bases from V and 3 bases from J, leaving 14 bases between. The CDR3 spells CASRVGWGDYGYTF. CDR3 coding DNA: TGTGCCAGCAGAGTTGGTTGGGGAGACTATGGCTACACCTTC.

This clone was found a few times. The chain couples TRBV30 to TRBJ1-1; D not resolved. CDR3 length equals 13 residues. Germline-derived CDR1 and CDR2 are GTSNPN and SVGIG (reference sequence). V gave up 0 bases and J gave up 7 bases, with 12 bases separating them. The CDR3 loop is CAWSVEEPVEAFF. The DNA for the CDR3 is TGTGCCTGGAGTGTAGAGGAACCCGTTGAAGCTTTCTTT.

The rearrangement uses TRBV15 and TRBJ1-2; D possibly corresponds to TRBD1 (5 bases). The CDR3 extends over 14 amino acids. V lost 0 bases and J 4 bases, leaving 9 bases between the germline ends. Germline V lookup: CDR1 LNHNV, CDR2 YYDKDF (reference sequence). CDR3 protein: CATSRDDSGYGYTF. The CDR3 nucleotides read TGTGCCACCAGCAGAGACGACAGTGGCTATGGCTACACCTTC.

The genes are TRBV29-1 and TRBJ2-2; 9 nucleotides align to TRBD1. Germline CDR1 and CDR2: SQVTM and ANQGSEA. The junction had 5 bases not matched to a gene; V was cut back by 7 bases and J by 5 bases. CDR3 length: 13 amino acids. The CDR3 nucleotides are TGCAGCGCGGGACAGGGACGAACCGGGGAGCTGTTTTTT. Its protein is CSAGQGRTGELFF.

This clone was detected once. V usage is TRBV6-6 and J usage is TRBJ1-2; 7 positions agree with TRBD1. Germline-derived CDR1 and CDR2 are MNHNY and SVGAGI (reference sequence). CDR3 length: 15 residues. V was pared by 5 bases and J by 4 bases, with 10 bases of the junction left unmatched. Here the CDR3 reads CASSTGDRRSYGYTF. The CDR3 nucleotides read TGTGCCAGCAGTACTGGGGACAGAAGGAGCTATGGCTACACCTTC.

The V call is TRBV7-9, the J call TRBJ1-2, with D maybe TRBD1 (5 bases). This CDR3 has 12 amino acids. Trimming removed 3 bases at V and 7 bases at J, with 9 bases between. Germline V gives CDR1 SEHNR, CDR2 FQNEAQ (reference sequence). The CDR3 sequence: CASSFQGGGYTF. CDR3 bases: TGTGCCAGCAGCTTCCAGGGCGGTGGCTACACCTTC.

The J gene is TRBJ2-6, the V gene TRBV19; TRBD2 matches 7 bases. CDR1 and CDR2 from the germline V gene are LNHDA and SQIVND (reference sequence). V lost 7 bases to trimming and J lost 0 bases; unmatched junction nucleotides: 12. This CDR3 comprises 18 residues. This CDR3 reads CASTQLRLAVSGANVLTF. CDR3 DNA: TGTGCCAGTACCCAACTTCGGCTAGCGGTCTCTGGGGCCAACGTCCTGACTTTC.

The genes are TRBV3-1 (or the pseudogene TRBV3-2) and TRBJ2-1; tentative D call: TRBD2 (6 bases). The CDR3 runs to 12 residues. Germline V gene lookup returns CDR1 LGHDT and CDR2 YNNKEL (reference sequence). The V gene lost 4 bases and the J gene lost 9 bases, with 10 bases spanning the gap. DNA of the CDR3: TGTGCCAGCAGCCTGACGGAGGGTGAGCAGTTCTTC. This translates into CASSLTEGEQFF.